This T cell receptor beta chain was documented in a study of blood T cell repertoires in COVID-19 (TCRdb year 2020). As for the study more broadly: Samples covering the acute and convalescent phases of COVID-19 were provided by collaborators in the United States, Italy and Spain. The material from the prospective study consisted of cDNA or gDNA derived from T cells, B-cell-depleted T cells, or PBMCs. Subjects who had been exposed to COVID-19, were actively infected with it, or had recovered from it provided the deeply sampled blood TCRbeta repertoires that made up the dataset. A freely available public database, intended as a resource for researchers studying the immune response to SARS-CoV-2, is where the repertoires were released. The samples were drawn from two sources: the first 160 participants of the ongoing ImmuneRACE study, and 950 to 1,500 subjects contributed by 6 global collaborators. The sample metadata nearly always contained a de-identified subject ID, COVID-19 status, age in years and sex. Where available, HLA class I and class II types were taken from metadata supplied by the sample provider and were not determined by assay-based typing.

TCRbeta CDR3 regions were amplified from genomic DNA using the immunoSEQ Assay, a bias-controlled multiplex PCR. Processing in the source paper ran as follows. Within the assay, amplification of reference gene primers was used to estimate how many nucleated cells each sample contained. Sequence reads were collapsed and filtered to measure the absolute abundance of every unique TCRbeta CDR3 rearrangement. For each sample, productive Simpson clonality was calculated by taking the square root of Simpson's diversity index across productive rearrangements. Drawn from immuneACCESS, this table holds only the in-frame rearrangements with V and J called that TCRdb kept. Clones are partly lost; checked studies trace under half to an unresolved V gene and leave the rest unexplained. Clonal size and the V and J genes are those of that table, whereas D and trimming came from the DNA. Counted in this sample were around 250,000 clones; about 82% of them appeared once. The ten biggest clones cover about 2.1% of the sample.

The germline V and J ends show losses of 4 bases and 2 bases respectively, and no gene match explains 5 bases of the junction. From a lookup of the germline V gene (reference sequence), CDR1 and CDR2 are LNHDA and SQIVND. The CDR3 runs 15 amino acids, cysteine and phenylalanine included. Only the CDR3 DNA is retained, 45 bases long and in frame from the first base. Comment on this clone: Its antigen specificity is not known. Within one base of it there is no much larger clone, and no base qualities were kept.

In the prospective study, participants were roughly 18 to 95 years old, resided in about two dozen geographic areas of the United States, and were enrolled through a virtual design. In the prospective study, cohorts were assigned on the basis of participant-reported clinical history obtained from a screening survey and a study questionnaire. Recovered participants in ImmuneRACE Cohort 3 were defined as having two consecutive negative NP/OP PCR tests, clearance from a healthcare professional, or resolution of symptoms. In the prospective study, mobile phlebotomists collected whole blood, serum and a nasopharyngeal or oropharyngeal swab from each participant. Participants in the prospective study had the option to provide additional blood draws and questionnaires over an approximately 2-month period. Before DNA extraction, prospective study blood samples were shipped either frozen or at room temperature.

The study at large found these results: The amount of clinical and demographic metadata varied by source and participant and was provided uncurated.

Sequencing was done on a sample of PBMCs or T cells enriched from blood (not recorded which). The clonotype comes from a woman in her forties or fifties who had recovered from COVID-19. The sequence joins TRBV19 to TRBJ2-7; TRBD2 agrees with 10 junctional bases. This receptor has the CDR3 CASSRGLAPTYEQYF. In nucleotides, the sequence is TGTGCCAGTAGTAGGGGACTAGCGCCTACCTACGAGCAGTACTTC.